This T cell receptor (beta chain) comes out of a study of blood T cell repertoires in COVID-19. Assay used: immunoSEQ multiplex PCR; TCRdb lists only in-frame clones, some missing. The table includes some 48,000 clones, 82% detected once. The CDR3 contains 13 residues. The V end was cut by 1 base, the J end by 2 bases, with 6 bases between. The origin of this receptor is a human donor with acute or convalescent COVID-19. The donor label of this sample is uncertain. The chain carries TRBV12-3 or TRBV12-4 and TRBJ2-7; tentatively, D is TRBD1 (5 bases). Sequencing was carried out using peripheral blood. CDR3 region: CASSLVRAYEQYF. For the CDR3, the DNA is TGTGCCAGCAGTTTAGTCAGGGCCTACGAGCAGTACTTC.